The next 15 T cell receptor beta chains were all read from a single sample in a study of glioma-infiltrating T cells. Amplification of TCR alpha and beta CDR3 regions from RNA used iRepertoire nested multiplex PCR. TCRdb re-analysed the multiplex PCR reads in MiXCR, keeping a single row per CDR3 protein. Of approximately 120,000 distinct CDR3 sequences in the sample, 25% to 30% were seen once. The source material was glioma tissue, nonneoplastic brain tissue, or PBMCs (not recorded which). The origin of the receptors is a human donor with low-grade glioma or glioblastoma, undergoing nonglioma brain surgery, or in good health (not recorded which).

At least ten counts were recorded for this clonotype. The chain is built from TRBV2 and TRBJ1-5; TRBD1 agrees at 7 bases. The germline V gene encodes CDR1 SNHLY and CDR2 FYNNEI. The CDR3 sequence is 15 residues long. V shed 6 bases, J shed 7 bases, and the junction held 12 bases outside the gene matches. Written as DNA, the CDR3 is TGTGCCAGCAGGAGCGAAGGGGGCGTACGGCAGCCCCAGCATTTT. Protein: CASRSEGGVRQPQHF.

A note on this clonotype: Given a much more abundant clone one base away, this may be a read error. CDR3 sequence: CASSKDRAASNTEAFF. The CDR3 bases are TGTGCCAGCAGCAAGGACAGGGCGGCCTCGAACACTGAAGCTTTCTTT. The gene calls are TRBV9 and TRBJ1-1, with 8 bases that match TRBD1. The trim removed 4 bases at V and 1 base at J, leaving 9 bases unmatched. CDR1 and CDR2 from the germline V gene are SGDLS and YYNGEE. CDR3 length equals 16 residues.

Turning to this clonotype: A much more abundant neighbour one base away suggests this may be a read error. The chain links TRBV5-8 to TRBJ2-3; 7 bases fit TRBD1. V lost 4 bases, J lost 5 bases, and 7 bases stayed unmatched. Per the germline V gene, CDR1 is SGHTS and CDR2 is YDEGEE. The CDR3 consists of 14 residues. CDR3 sequence reads: CASSLTQGRDTQYF. The CDR3 DNA is TGTGCCAGCAGCCTTACACAGGGGAGAGATACGCAGTATTTT. The full variable domain, in which reference TRBV5-8 and TRBJ2-3 provide the parts outside the CDR3, is EAGVTQSPTHLIKTRGQQATLRCSPISGHTSVYWYQQALGLGLQFLLWYDEGEERNRGNFPPRFSGRQFPNYSSELNVNALELEDSALYLCASSLTQGRDTQYFGPGTRLTVL.

This sequence joins TRBV10-3 and TRBJ2-5; D gene unclear. The CDR3 consists of 13 residues. Germline CDR1 is ENHRY and CDR2 is SYGVKD. Trimming shortened V by 0 bases and J by 5 bases, and 7 bases separated the two germline ends. CDR3 region: CAISESPGETQYF. In DNA, the CDR3 is TGTGCCATCAGTGAGTCCCCCGGTGAGACCCAGTACTTC.

This clonotype has only a few counts. The V gene is TRBV4-3, the J gene TRBJ2-5, with D perhaps given as TRBD1 or TRBD2 (5 bases each). Germline V gives CDR1 LGHNA, CDR2 YSLEER. CDR3 size: 16 residues. V lost 0 bases, J lost 5 bases, and 16 bases lay in between. CDR3 nucleotides: TGCGCCAGCAGCCAAGATAAGAGGGGTACTGGCGAGACCCAGTACTTC. This sequence encodes CASSQDKRGTGETQYF.

The table lists this clonotype with many counts. This rearrangement joins TRBV6-2 or TRBV6-3 to TRBJ2-3; 14 nucleotides line up with TRBD2. The germline V gene has CDR1 MNHEY and CDR2 SVGEGT. The V and J ends lost 6 bases and 4 bases, in that order; junction bases with no gene match: 9. This CDR3 spans 17 amino acids. The CDR3 sequence: CASRRLAGGPIADTQYF. In nucleotides, the CDR3 is TGTGCCAGCAGACGACTAGCGGGAGGGCCAATCGCAGATACGCAGTATTTT.

In its sample, this clonotype was seen many times. The chain employs TRBV4-1 and TRBJ2-5; D may be TRBD2 (6 bases). CDR1 and CDR2 from the germline V gene are MGHRA and YSYEKL. This CDR3 region has 14 residues. V dropped 0 bases and J dropped 6 bases, with 11 bases sitting between them. The CDR3 region is CASSQERGRQTQYF. The CDR3 DNA reads as TGCGCCAGCAGCCAAGAGCGGGGTCGGCAGACCCAGTACTTC.

On this clonotype: A read error may be the cause here, since a much bigger clone is one base away. The chain couples TRBV6-1 to TRBJ1-2, with D perhaps TRBD1 (5 bases). Trimming stripped 8 bases from V and 8 bases from J, with 18 bases between. This CDR3 has 13 amino acids. The germline gives CDR1 MNHNS, CDR2 SASEGT. The CDR3 coding sequence is TGTGCCAGCGACCTAATGGCCGGGGGAGGCTACACCTTC. Translating gives CASDLMAGGGYTF.

To note about this clonotype: This may come from a read error, since a much larger clone is one base off. CDR3: CASISGTGPYEQYF. The CDR3 coding sequence is TGTGCCAGCATCTCCGGGACAGGGCCGTACGAGCAGTACTTC. The rearrangement joins TRBV7-6 to TRBJ2-7, with TRBD1 matching over 9 bases. This CDR3 comprises 14 residues. The trim removed 7 bases at V and 4 bases at J, leaving 8 bases unmatched. CDR1 SGHVS and CDR2 FNYEAQ come from the germline V gene.

The J gene is TRBJ1-1, the V gene TRBV30; 7 bases are a match to TRBD1. The trim removed 8 bases at V and 1 base at J, leaving 4 bases unmatched. This CDR3 has 12 residues. From germline, CDR1 is GTSNPN and CDR2 SVGIG (reference sequence). The CDR3 loop reads CAGGQPNTEAFF. DNA of the CDR3: TGTGCCGGGGGACAGCCGAACACTGAAGCTTTCTTT.

This clonotype was seen at least ten times. J is TRBJ1-1 and V is TRBV28; D possibly corresponds to TRBD1 (5 bases). Per germline, CDR1 MDHEN and CDR2 SYDVKM. Trimming took 7 bases from V and 5 from J, leaving 20 bases between them. The CDR3 totals 15 residues. This chain's CDR3 is CASTTVGGRSTEAFF. In nucleotides, the CDR3 is TGTGCCAGCACCACCGTGGGGGGGAGATCTACTGAAGCTTTCTTT. The variable domain in full, completed from reference TRBV28 and TRBJ1-1, reads DVKVTQSSRYLVKRTGEKVFLECVQDMDHENMFWYRQDPGLGLRLIYFSYDVKMKEKGDIPEGYSVSREKKERFSLILESASTNQTSMYLCASTTVGGRSTEAFFGQGTRLTVV.

A few counts support this clonotype. The chain combines TRBV29-1 with TRBJ2-5; possibly TRBD2 for D (6 bases). The CDR3 is made up of 12 amino acids. V was clipped by 8 bases and J by 2 bases, with 12 bases between them. Germline V gene data show CDR1 as SQVTM and CDR2 as ANQGSEA. This chain's CDR3 is CSFTRGQETQYF. The CDR3 DNA reads as TGCAGCTTCACCCGGGGGCAAGAGACCCAGTACTTC.

The J gene is TRBJ2-7, the V gene TRBV12-3 or TRBV12-4, with D unresolved. CDR3 length: 12 amino acids. Trimming pared 5 bases from V and 7 bases from J, leaving 12 bases between. CDR3 in DNA: TGTGCCAGCAGTCCCCAACGATGGGAGCAGTACTTC. It translates to CASSPQRWEQYF.

This clonotype was observed once. V is TRBV20-1 and J is TRBJ1-1; no firm D call. The CDR3 totals 12 residues. The germline V and J ends were trimmed by 6 bases and 2 bases, with 10 bases remaining between them. Per germline, CDR1 DFQATT and CDR2 SNEGSKA (reference sequence). CDR3 sequence: CSASSGNTEAFF. The CDR3 DNA is TGCAGTGCCAGCAGTGGAAACACTGAAGCTTTCTTT.

Regarding this clonotype: This may be a read error, as it is one base from a much larger clone. The chain couples TRBV29-1 to TRBJ1-2, with D possibly being TRBD1 (6 bases). The CDR3 totals 14 residues. In germline, CDR1 is SQVTM, CDR2 ANQGSEA. In DNA, the CDR3 is TGCAGAGTTGGGCGTACAGGGCTCAACTATGGCTACACCTTC. Residues: CRVGRTGLNYGYTF.